This T cell receptor beta chain was sequenced during a study of Tregs in tolerant kidney transplant recipients (dated by TCRdb to between 2018 and 2021). For the wider study: The transplants used related donors with nonmyeloablative bone marrow transplantation, and mixed chimerism in the human trials was transient. The study used TCRbeta sequencing to identify donor-specific regulatory T cells before combined kidney and bone marrow transplantation, then tracked those cells after transplant.

Points on this clone: Its antigen target is currently unknown. The read is 3 residues too short to cover the CDR3 end, so that end is filled in from the germline J gene.

There are 14 amino acids in the CDR3, from cysteine to phenylalanine inclusive. The 33 bases shown cover part of the CDR3, and their frame starts at base 1. CDR1 and CDR2, looked up from the germline V gene, are SGHVS and FQNEAQ. V is clipped by 5 bases and J by 3 bases, and the sequence between their germline boundaries is 11 bases long. For TCRbeta CDR3 sequencing, genomic DNA was extracted from sorted cells using the QIAGEN DNeasy Blood and Tissue Kit. High-throughput TCRbeta CDR3 sequencing, which included PCR amplification with bias correction and internal controls, was done commercially through immunoSEQ. The published analysis was carried out like this. Unique productive TCRbeta sequences were defined by CDR3 nucleotide sequence where primers matched, otherwise by CDR3 amino acid sequence with Vbeta and Jbeta genes. To correct for sorting error, sequences found in more than one sorted population at a frequency ratio of 2:1 or less were discarded, and the remaining shared sequences were assigned to the population with the higher frequency. A sequence was defined as donor-reactive if the sequence was expanded at least 5-fold in CFSE-low cells compared with unstimulated cells and had a frequency of at least 0.01% in CFSE-low cells. Jensen-Shannon divergence calculated on the top 100 TCRbeta sequences ranked by frequency was used to measure repertoire divergence. For samples with multiple sequencing runs, sorting error was corrected separately for each run before the runs were pooled. TCRdb limited this immuneACCESS table to in-frame rearrangements with V and J called. A share of clones is missing; checked studies link under half to unresolved V genes, and the rest is unexplained. D and trimming come from the DNA, and the V and J calls and clone size come from that table. This sample's clone table shows fewer than 55,000 clones. The ten largest clones capture approximately 0.78% of the sample.

The time point label, read with the paper, signifies: blood sample drawn before combined kidney and bone marrow transplant. Unstimulated Tregs (CD4+CD25+CD127-), CD4+ non-Tregs (CD4+CD25-), CD4 and CD8 cells were FACS-sorted from thawed PBMCs. Patients were several combined kidney and bone marrow transplant recipients from the ITN036ST trial, and only these trial subjects had samples available. Healthy control blood was processed to PBMCs with a Ficoll density gradient and then cryopreserved, whereas patient PBMCs were collected both before and after transplant. The investigation overall reported the following: Biological reproducibility was not examined directly, but technical replication error appeared to be minimal. For some patients, the PCR primers changed as time went on, which meant samples from those patients could not be compared with one another at the nucleotide level. Expanding Tregs with activated donor B cells appeared to identify the most biologically relevant and donor-specific TCRbeta repertoire. In tolerant patients, donor-specific Tregs expanded more than Tregs overall, which suggests antigen-driven rather than nonspecific expansion. The study was constrained by small patient numbers, and validation of the findings is required in larger populations and under other immunosuppression protocols.

The chain uses TRBV7-8 and TRBJ1-3, with the D gene too uncertain to name. The source is a human donor who received a combined kidney and bone marrow transplant. Sequencing was performed on CD4+ T cells from blood, taken before the transplant. The CDR3 has the sequence CASSPEGNGNTIYF. CDR3 DNA, as far as it was read: TGTGCCAGCAGCCCCGAGGGTAATGGAAACACC.